A selection of T cell receptor beta chains follows, all from one sample in a study of T cells in Graves' hyperthyroidism and ophthalmopathy. One entry per CDR3 protein results from TCRdb running MiXCR on the multiplex PCR reads. The sample yields fewer than 650,000 distinct CDR3 sequences, 40% to 50% seen once. The sample taken for sequencing was peripheral blood or thyroid tissue (not recorded which). The receptors here all came from an adult woman with Graves' disease, either hyperthyroidism or ophthalmopathy (not recorded which). The CDR3 runs from the conserved cysteine through the conserved F or W. A D gene is named only where the DNA matches it firmly. For some rows the clone size is stated as once, few or many, or as a class when expanded; others skip it.

cdr3_length: 14; clone_size: few; v_call: TRBV5-1; j_call: TRBJ2-2; d_call: NA; cdr3_nt: TGCGCCAGCAGCTTGTTCCAGGAAACCGGGGAGCTGTTTTTT; cdr3_aa: CASSLFQETGELFF
cdr3_length: 15; clone_size: NA; v_call: TRBV11-2; j_call: TRBJ1-1; d_call: NA; cdr3_nt: TGTGCCAGCAGCCCCAGGCGACAGTTAAACACTGAAGCTTTCTTT; cdr3_aa: CASSPRRQLNTEAFF
cdr3_length: 14; clone_size: NA; v_call: TRBV15; j_call: TRBJ2-5; d_call: NA; cdr3_nt: TGTGCCACCAGCGGCACGGGACGCCAAGAGACCCAGTACTTC; cdr3_aa: CATSGTGRQETQYF
cdr3_length: 14; clone_size: NA; v_call: TRBV6-1; j_call: TRBJ1-6; d_call: NA; cdr3_nt: TGTGCCAGCAGTGACCCCGCTAGGGATTCACCCCTCCACTTT; cdr3_aa: CASSDPARDSPLHF
cdr3_length: 14; clone_size: few; v_call: TRBV10-3; j_call: TRBJ2-7; d_call: TRBD1; cdr3_nt: TGTGCCATCGGGGACAGGGCCCTCCCCTACGAGCAGTACTTC; cdr3_aa: CAIGDRALPYEQYF
cdr3_length: 16; clone_size: few; v_call: TRBV3-1; j_call: TRBJ2-5; d_call: NA; cdr3_nt: TGTGCCAGCAGCCAACCAACTAGGGGAGGCGGGGAGACCCAGTACTTC; cdr3_aa: CASSQPTRGGGETQYF
cdr3_length: 13; clone_size: NA; v_call: TRBV12-3/TRBV12-4; j_call: TRBJ1-2; d_call: NA; cdr3_nt: TGTGCCAGCTCAGACGGTTGGTGGGGTGGCTACACCTTC; cdr3_aa: CASSDGWWGGYTF
cdr3_length: 13; clone_size: NA; v_call: TRBV13; j_call: TRBJ2-7; d_call: NA; cdr3_nt: TGTGCCAGCAGTTTTGGGCCAGGGTCCGAGCAGTACTTC; cdr3_aa: CASSFGPGSEQYF
cdr3_length: 14; clone_size: NA; v_call: TRBV5-1; j_call: TRBJ2-2; d_call: NA; cdr3_nt: TGCGCCACCCGGCAGGAGACGGGGACCGGGGAGCTGTTTTTT; cdr3_aa: CATRQETGTGELFF
cdr3_length: 18; clone_size: NA; v_call: TRBV2; j_call: TRBJ2-6; d_call: TRBD1; cdr3_nt: TGTGCCAGCAGTGTTCTCGAGACAGGGAGCTCTGGGGCCAACGTCCTGACTTTC; cdr3_aa: CASSVLETGSSGANVLTF
cdr3_length: 14; clone_size: NA; v_call: TRBV7-9; j_call: TRBJ2-7; d_call: NA; cdr3_nt: TGTGCCAGCAGCCGTCGAGCGGGCTCCTACGAGCAGTACTTC; cdr3_aa: CASSRRAGSYEQYF
cdr3_length: 15; clone_size: NA; v_call: TRBV7-9; j_call: TRBJ1-1; d_call: NA; cdr3_nt: TGTGCCATCAGTGACCCAGACGGACAGACAGTTGAAGCTTTCTTT; cdr3_aa: CAISDPDGQTVEAFF
cdr3_length: 13; clone_size: NA; v_call: TRBV12-3/TRBV12-4; j_call: TRBJ2-7; d_call: NA; cdr3_nt: TGTGCCAGCAAACGGGACGTCAGCTACGAGCAGTACTTC; cdr3_aa: CASKRDVSYEQYF
cdr3_length: 13; clone_size: NA; v_call: TRBV10-2; j_call: TRBJ1-2; d_call: NA; cdr3_nt: TGTGCCAGCAGTTACTCTATTGCCTATGGCTACACCTTC; cdr3_aa: CASSYSIAYGYTF
cdr3_length: 16; clone_size: NA; v_call: TRBV19; j_call: TRBJ1-2; d_call: NA; cdr3_nt: TGCGCCAGTAGTTGGACAGCAACTCCTCTCAACTATGGCTACACCTTC; cdr3_aa: CASSWTATPLNYGYTF